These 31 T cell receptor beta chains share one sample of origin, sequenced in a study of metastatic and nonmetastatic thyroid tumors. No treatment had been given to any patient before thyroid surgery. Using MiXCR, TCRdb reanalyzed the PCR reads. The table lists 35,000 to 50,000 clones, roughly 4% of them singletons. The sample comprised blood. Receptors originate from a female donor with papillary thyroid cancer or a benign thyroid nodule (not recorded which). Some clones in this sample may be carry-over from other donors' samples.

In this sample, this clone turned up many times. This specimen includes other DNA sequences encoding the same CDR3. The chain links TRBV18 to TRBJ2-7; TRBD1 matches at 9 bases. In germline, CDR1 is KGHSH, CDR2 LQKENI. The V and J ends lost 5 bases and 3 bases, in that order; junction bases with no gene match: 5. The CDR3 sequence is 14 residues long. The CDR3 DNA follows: TGTGCCAGCTCAGCCGGGACAGGGTACTACGAGCAGTACTTC. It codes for CASSAGTGYYEQYF. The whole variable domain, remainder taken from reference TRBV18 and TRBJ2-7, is NAGVMQNPRHLVRRRGQEARLRCSPMKGHSHVYWYRQLPEEGLKFMVYLQKENIIDESGMPKERFSAEFPKEGPSILRIQQVVRGDSAAYFCASSAGTGYYEQYFGPGTRLTVT.

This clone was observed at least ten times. CDR3: CASSSGTGGLNEQYF. The CDR3 coding sequence is TGTGCCAGCAGCTCTGGGACAGGGGGCCTGAACGAGCAGTACTTC. The V and J genes are TRBV5-8 and TRBJ2-7; TRBD1 agrees at 12 bases. The V gene's germline CDR1 is SGHTS and CDR2 YDEGEE. Trimming cost V 3 bases and J 5 bases; bases outside gene matches: 6. The CDR3 totals 15 residues.

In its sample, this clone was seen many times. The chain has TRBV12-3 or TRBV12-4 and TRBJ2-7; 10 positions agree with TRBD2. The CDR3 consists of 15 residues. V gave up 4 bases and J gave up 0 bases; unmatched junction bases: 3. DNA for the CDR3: TGTGCCAGCAGTTCTAGCGGGGGCAGCTCCTACGAGCAGTACTTC. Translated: CASSSSGGSSYEQYF.

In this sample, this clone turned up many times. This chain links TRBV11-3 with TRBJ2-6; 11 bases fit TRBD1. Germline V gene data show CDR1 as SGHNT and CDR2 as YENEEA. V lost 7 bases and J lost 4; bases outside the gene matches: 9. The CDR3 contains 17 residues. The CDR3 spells CASNPGQGAGGANVLTF. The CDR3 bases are TGTGCCAGCAACCCCGGACAGGGGGCGGGGGGGGCCAACGTCCTGACTTTC.

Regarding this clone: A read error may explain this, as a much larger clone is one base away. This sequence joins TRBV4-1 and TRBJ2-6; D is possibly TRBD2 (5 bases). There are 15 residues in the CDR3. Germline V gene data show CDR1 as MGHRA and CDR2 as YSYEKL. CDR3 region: CASIQTSSGANVLTF. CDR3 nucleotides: TGCGCCAGCATCCAAACTAGCTCTGGGGCCAACGTCCTGACTTTC.

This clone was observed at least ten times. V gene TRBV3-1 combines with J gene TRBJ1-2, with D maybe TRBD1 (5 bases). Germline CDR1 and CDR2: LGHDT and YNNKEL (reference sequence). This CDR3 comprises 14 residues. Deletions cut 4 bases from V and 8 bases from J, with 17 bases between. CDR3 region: CASSLPGAITGYTF. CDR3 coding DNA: TGTGCCAGCAGCCTTCCTGGGGCCATAACGGGCTACACCTTC.

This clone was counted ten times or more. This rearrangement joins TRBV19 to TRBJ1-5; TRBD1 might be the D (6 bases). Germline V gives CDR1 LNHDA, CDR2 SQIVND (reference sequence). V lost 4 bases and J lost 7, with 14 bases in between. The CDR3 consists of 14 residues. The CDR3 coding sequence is TGTGCCAGTAGTACAGACAGGTTTGGACAGCCCCAGCATTTT. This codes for CASSTDRFGQPQHF.

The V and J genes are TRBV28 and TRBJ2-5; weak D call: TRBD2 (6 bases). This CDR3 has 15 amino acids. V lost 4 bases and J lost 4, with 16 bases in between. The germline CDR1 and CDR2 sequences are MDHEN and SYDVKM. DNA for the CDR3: TGTGCCAGCAGTTGGTCAAGGAGGGATCGAGAGACCCAGTACTTC. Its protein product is CASSWSRRDRETQYF.

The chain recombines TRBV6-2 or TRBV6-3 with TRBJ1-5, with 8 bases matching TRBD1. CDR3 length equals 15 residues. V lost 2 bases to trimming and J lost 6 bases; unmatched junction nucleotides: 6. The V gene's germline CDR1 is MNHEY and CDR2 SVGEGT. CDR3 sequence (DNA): TGTGCCAGCAGTTACCCCAAGGACAGGGTTCAGCCCCAGCATTTT. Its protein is CASSYPKDRVQPQHF.

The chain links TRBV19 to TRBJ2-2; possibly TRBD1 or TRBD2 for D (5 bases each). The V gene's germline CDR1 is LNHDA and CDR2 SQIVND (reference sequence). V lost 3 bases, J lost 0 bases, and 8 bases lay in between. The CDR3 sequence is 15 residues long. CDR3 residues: CASSMLGANTGELFF. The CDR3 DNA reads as TGTGCCAGTAGTATGTTGGGGGCGAACACCGGGGAGCTGTTTTTT.

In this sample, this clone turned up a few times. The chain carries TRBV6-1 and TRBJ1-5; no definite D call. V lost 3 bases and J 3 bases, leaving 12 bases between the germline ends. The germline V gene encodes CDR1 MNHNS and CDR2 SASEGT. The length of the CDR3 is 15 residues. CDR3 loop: CASSESDGVNQPQHF. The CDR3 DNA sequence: TGTGCCAGCAGTGAGAGCGATGGCGTCAATCAGCCCCAGCATTTT.

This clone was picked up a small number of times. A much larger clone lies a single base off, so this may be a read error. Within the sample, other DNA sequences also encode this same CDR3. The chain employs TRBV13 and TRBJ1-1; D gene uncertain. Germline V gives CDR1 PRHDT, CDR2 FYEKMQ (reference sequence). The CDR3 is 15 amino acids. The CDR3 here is CASSQEGHMNTEAFF. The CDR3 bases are TGCGCCAGCAGCCAAGAAGGGCACATGAACACTGAAGCTTTCTTT.

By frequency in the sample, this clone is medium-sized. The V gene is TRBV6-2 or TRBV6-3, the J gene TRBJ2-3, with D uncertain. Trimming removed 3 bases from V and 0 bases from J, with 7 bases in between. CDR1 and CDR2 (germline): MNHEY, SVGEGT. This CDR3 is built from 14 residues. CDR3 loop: CASSYVQSTDTQYF. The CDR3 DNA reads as TGTGCCAGCAGTTATGTCCAGAGCACAGATACGCAGTATTTT.

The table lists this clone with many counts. The CDR3, as DNA: TGTGCCAGTAGTTCCCCGACTAGAGGTGGATCTGAGCAGTTCTTC. The encoded protein is CASSSPTRGGSEQFF. The V gene is TRBV19, the J gene TRBJ2-1; a weak D match, TRBD2 (6 bases). Germline V gene lookup returns CDR1 LNHDA and CDR2 SQIVND (reference sequence). The CDR3 is 15 amino acids. Trimming removed 5 bases at V and 9 bases at J, with 20 bases between.

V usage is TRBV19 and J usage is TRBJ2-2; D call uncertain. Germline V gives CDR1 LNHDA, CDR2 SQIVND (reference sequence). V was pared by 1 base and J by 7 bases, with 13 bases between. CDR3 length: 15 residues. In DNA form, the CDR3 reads TGTGCCAGTAGTATAGGGGCAGTTTACAACGGGGAGCTGTTTTTT. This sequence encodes CASSIGAVYNGELFF.

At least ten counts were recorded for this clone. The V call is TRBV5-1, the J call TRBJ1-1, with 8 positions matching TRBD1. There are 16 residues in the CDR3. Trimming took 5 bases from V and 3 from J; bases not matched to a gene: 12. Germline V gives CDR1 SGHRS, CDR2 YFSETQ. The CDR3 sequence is CASSYRGGALDTEAFF. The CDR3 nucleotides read TGCGCCAGCAGTTACAGGGGGGGGGCTCTGGACACTGAAGCTTTCTTT.

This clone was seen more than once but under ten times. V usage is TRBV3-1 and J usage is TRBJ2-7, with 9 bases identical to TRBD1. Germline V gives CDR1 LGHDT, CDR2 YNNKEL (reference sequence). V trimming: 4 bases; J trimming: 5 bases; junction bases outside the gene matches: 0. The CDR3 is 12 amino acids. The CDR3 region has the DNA TGTGCCAGCAGCCGGACAGGGGACGAGCAGTACTTC. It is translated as CASSRTGDEQYF.

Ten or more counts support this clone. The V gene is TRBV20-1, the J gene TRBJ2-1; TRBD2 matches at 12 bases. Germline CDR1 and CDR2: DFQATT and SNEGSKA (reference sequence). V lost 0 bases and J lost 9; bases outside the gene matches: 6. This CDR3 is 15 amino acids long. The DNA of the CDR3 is TGCAGTGCTAGAGACCTGACTAGCGGGAGAGGTGAGCAGTTCTTC. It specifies CSARDLTSGRGEQFF.

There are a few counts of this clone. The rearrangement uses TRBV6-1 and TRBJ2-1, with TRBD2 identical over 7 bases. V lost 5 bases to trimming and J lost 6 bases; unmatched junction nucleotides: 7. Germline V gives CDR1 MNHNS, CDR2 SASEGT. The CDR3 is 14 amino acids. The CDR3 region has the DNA TGTGCCAGCAGTAGCGGGGAGACATGCAATGAGCAGTTCTTC. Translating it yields CASSSGETCNEQFF.

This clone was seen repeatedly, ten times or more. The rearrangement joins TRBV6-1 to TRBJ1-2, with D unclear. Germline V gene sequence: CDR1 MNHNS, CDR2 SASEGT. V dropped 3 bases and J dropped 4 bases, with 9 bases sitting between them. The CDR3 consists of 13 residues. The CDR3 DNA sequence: TGTGCCAGCAGTGACGGGTTTTTCTATGGCTACACCTTC. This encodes CASSDGFFYGYTF.

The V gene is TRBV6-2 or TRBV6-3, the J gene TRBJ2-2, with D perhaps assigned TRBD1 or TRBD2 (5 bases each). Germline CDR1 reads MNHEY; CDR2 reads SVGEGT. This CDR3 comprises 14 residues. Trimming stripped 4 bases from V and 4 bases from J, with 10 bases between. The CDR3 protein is CASSLGPTTGELFF. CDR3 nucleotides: TGTGCCAGCAGTTTGGGACCCACCACCGGGGAGCTGTTTTTT.

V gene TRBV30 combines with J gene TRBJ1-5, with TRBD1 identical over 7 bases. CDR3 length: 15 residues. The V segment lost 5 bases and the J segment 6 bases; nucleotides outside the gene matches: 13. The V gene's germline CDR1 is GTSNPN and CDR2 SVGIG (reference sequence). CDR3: CAWGQGQVRSQPQHF. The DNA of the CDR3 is TGTGCCTGGGGACAAGGACAGGTTCGGAGTCAGCCCCAGCATTTT.

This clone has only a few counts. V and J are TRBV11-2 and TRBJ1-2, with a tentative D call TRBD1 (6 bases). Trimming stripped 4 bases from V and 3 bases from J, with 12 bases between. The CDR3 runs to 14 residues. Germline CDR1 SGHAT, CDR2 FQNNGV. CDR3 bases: TGTGCCAGCAGCTCGGTCCAGGGGCACTATGGCTACACCTTC. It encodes CASSSVQGHYGYTF.

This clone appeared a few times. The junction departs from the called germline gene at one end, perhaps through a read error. Here the CDR3 DNA reads TGTGCCAGCAGATTATACGGGGGGACAGTGGAAGCTTTCTTT. Its protein product is CASRLYGGTVEAFF. The chain links TRBV27 to TRBJ1-1; 7 bases are shared with TRBD1. CDR1 is MNHEY, CDR2 SMNVEV, per germline (reference sequence). This CDR3 is 14 amino acids long.

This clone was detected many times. The CDR3 DNA follows: TGTGCCAGCAGTCTACAGGGGACCTACAATGAGCAGTTCTTC. Translation gives CASSLQGTYNEQFF. The chain joins TRBV27 to TRBJ2-1; 7 bases line up with TRBD1. The CDR3 covers 14 residues. Per germline, CDR1 MNHEY and CDR2 SMNVEV (reference sequence). With 5 bases clipped from V and 2 bases from J, the junction kept 3 bases outside the gene matches.

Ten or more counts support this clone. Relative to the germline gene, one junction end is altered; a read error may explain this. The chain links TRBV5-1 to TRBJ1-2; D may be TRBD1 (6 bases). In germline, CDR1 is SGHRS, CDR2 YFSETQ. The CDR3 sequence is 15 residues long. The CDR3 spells CASSLLGGGQVGHTF. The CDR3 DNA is TGCGCCAGCAGCCTCTTAGGGGGAGGACAAGTTGGCCACACCTTC.

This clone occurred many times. The CDR3 DNA is TGTGCCAGCACCCCCAGGGCAATATATAACGGCTACACCTTC. As protein: CASTPRAIYNGYTF. The chain couples TRBV2 to TRBJ1-2, with a possible D match to TRBD1 (5 bases). The length of the CDR3 is 14 residues. V shed 7 bases and J shed 8 bases, with 20 bases lying between them. Germline lookup yields CDR1 SNHLY and CDR2 FYNNEI. Drawing the rest from reference TRBV2 and TRBJ1-2, the complete variable domain is EPEVTQTPSHQVTQMGQEVILRCVPISNHLYFYWYRQILGQKVEFLVSFYNNEISEKSEIFDDQFSVERPDGSNFTLKIRSTKLEDSAMYFCASTPRAIYNGYTFGSGTRLTVV.

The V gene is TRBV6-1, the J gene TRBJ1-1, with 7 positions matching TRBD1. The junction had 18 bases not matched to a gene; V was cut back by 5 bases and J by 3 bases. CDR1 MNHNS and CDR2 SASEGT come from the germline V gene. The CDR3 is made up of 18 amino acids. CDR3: CASSSDRVLGQGYTEAFF. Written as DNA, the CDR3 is TGTGCCAGCAGTAGTGACAGGGTCCTCGGCCAGGGGTACACTGAAGCTTTCTTT.

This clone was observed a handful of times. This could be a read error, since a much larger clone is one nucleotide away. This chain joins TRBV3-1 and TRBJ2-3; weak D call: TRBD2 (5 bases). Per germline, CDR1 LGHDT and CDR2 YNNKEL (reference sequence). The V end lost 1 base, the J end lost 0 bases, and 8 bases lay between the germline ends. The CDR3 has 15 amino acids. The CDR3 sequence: CASSQVASSTDTQYF. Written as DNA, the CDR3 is TGTGCCAGCAGCCAAGTAGCGTCTAGCACAGATACGCAGTATTTT.

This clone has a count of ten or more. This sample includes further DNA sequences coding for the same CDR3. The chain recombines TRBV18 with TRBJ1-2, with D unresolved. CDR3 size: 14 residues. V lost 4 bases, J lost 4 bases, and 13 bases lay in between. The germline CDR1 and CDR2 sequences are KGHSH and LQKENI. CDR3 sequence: CASSRPEGSYGYTF. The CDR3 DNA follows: TGTGCCAGCTCACGACCCGAAGGTAGCTATGGCTACACCTTC.

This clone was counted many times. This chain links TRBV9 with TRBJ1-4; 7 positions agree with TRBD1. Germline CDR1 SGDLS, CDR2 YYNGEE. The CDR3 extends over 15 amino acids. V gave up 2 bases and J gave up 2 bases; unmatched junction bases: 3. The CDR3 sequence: CASSVGQVTNEKLFF. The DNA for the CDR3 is TGTGCCAGCAGCGTCGGACAGGTGACTAATGAAAAACTGTTTTTT.